The clone carrying this T cell receptor (beta chain) was counted at least ten times. Its antigen is unidentified. The sample originates from a study of CD8 T cells in ankylosing spondylitis. TCRdb passed the 5' RACE reads through MiXCR, listing each CDR3 protein once. This repertoire shows approximately 260,000 distinct CDR3 sequences, around 7.8% found once; its top ten account for approximately 6.3%. Study-level findings and limits: Seemingly characteristic of ankylosing spondylitis blood was a TCR beta motif consisting of about 8 highly homologous variants.

The sequencing input was blood, either unsorted or a sorted T cell fraction (not recorded which). The TCR comes from a male donor with ankylosing spondylitis or in good health (not recorded which).

CDR3 protein: CASSLRFVRTPHQGYGYTF. The CDR3 DNA is TGTGCCAGCAGTTTAAGGTTCGTCAGAACACCGCATCAAGGTTATGGCTACACCTTC. The rearrangement joins TRBV28 to TRBJ1-2; D gene uncertain. Trimming stripped 2 bases from V and 5 bases from J, with 27 bases between. This CDR3 has 19 amino acids. The germline V gene encodes CDR1 MDHEN and CDR2 SYDVKM.